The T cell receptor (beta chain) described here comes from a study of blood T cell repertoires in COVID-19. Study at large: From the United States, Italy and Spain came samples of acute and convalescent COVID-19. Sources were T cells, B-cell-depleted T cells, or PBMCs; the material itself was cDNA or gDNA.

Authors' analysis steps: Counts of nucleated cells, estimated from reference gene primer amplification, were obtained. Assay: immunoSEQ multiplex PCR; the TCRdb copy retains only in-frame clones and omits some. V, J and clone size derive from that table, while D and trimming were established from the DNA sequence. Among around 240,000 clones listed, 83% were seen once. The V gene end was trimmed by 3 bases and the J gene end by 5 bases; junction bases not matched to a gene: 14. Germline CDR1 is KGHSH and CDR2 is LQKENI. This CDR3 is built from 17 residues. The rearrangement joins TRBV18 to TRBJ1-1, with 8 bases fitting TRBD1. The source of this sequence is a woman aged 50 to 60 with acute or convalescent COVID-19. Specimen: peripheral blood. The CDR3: CASSPRAGAGGLTEAFF. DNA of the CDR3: TGTGCCAGCTCACCCCGAGCGGGTGCAGGGGGCTTGACTGAAGCTTTCTTT.